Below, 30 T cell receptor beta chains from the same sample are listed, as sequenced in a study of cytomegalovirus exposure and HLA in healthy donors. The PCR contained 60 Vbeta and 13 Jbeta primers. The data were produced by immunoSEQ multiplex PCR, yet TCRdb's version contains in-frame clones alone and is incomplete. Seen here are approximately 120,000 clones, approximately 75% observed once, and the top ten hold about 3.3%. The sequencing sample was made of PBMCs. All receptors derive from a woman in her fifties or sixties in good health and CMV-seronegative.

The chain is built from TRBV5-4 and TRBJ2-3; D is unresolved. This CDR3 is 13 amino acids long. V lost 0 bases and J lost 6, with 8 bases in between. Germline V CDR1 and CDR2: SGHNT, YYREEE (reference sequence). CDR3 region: CASSLDTRDTQYF. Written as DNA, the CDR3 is TGTGCCAGCAGCTTGGATACACGCGATACGCAGTATTTT.

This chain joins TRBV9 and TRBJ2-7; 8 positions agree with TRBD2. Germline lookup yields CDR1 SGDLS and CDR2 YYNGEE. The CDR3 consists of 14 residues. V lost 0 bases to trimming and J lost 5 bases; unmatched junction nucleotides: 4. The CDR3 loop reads CASSVGTAGDEQYF. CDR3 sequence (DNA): TGTGCCAGCAGCGTAGGAACAGCGGGAGACGAGCAGTACTTC.

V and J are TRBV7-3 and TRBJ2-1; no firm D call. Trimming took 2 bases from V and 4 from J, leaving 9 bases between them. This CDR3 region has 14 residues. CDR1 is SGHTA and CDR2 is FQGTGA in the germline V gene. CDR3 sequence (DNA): TGTGCCAGCAGCTTAGTCGGCGGTTACAATGAGCAGTTCTTC. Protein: CASSLVGGYNEQFF.

CDR3 loop: CASSDSSQAFF. CDR3 in DNA: TGTGCCAGCAGTGATTCCAGTCAAGCTTTCTTT. V gene TRBV25-1 combines with J gene TRBJ1-1; D is uncertain. The CDR3 is made up of 11 amino acids. Germline CDR1 is MGHDK and CDR2 is SYGVNS. The V and J ends lost 3 bases and 9 bases respectively, with 8 bases between them.

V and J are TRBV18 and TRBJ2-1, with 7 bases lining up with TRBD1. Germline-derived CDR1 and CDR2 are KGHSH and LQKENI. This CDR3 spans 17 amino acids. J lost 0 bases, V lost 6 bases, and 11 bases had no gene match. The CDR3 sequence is CASSGPTTGSSYNEQFF. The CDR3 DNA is TGTGCCAGCTCGGGCCCGACGACAGGGAGCTCCTACAATGAGCAGTTCTTC.

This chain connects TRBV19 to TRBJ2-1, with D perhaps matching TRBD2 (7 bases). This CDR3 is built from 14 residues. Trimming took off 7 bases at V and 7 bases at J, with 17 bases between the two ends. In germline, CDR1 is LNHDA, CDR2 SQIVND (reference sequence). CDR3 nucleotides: TGTGCCAGTAAGGGGGGAGGGATTAGGAATGAGCAGTTCTTC. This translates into CASKGGGIRNEQFF.

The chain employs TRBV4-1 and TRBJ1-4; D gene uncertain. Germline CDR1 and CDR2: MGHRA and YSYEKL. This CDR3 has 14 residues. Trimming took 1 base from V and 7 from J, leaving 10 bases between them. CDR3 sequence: CASSQVGVIEKLFF. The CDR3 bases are TGCGCCAGCAGCCAAGTCGGGGTTATTGAAAAACTGTTTTTT.

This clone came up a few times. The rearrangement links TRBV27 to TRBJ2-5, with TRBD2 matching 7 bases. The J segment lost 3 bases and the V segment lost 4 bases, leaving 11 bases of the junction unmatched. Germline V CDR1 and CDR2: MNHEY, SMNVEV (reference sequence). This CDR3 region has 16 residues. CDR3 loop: CASSSLWSGGKETQYF. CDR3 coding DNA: TGTGCCAGCAGTTCCCTTTGGTCGGGAGGCAAAGAGACCCAGTACTTC.

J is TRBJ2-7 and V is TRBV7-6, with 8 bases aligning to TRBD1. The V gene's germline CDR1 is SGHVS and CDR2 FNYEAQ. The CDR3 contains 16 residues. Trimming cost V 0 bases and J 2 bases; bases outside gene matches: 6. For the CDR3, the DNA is TGTGCCAGCAGCTTAGCTATTGGACAGGGAACCTACGAGCAGTACTTC. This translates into CASSLAIGQGTYEQYF.

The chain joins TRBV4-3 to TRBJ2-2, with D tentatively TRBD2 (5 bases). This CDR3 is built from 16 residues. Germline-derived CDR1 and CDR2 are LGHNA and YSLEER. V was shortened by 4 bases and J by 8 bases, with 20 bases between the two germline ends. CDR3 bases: TGCGCCAGCAGCCCGCGGAGCCTAATCGAGGGAGGGGAGCTGTTTTTT. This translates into CASSPRSLIEGGELFF.

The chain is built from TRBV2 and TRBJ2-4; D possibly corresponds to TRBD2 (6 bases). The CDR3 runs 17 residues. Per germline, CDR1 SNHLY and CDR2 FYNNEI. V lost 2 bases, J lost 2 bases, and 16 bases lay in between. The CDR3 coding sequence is TGTGCCAGCAGTGAACAAGGTACTAGCAGGTCCAAAAACATTCAGTACTTC. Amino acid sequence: CASSEQGTSRSKNIQYF.

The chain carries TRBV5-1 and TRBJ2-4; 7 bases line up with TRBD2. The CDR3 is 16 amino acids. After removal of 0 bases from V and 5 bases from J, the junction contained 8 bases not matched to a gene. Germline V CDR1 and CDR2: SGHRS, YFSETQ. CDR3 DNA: TGCGCCAGCAGCTTGGGGAAATTAGCGGGTGAAAACATTCAGTACTTC. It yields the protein CASSLGKLAGENIQYF.

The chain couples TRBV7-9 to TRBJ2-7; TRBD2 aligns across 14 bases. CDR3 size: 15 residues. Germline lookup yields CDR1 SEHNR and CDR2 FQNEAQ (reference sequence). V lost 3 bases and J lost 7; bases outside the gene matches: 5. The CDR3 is CASSFEGLAGVEQYF. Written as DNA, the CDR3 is TGTGCCAGCAGCTTCGAGGGACTAGCGGGAGTTGAGCAGTACTTC.

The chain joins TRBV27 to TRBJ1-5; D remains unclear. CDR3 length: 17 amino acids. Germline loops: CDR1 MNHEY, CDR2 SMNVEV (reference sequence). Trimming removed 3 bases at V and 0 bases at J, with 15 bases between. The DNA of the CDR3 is TGTGCCAGCAGTTTGAAACAGACTACTTATAGCAATCAGCCCCAGCATTTT. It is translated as CASSLKQTTYSNQPQHF.

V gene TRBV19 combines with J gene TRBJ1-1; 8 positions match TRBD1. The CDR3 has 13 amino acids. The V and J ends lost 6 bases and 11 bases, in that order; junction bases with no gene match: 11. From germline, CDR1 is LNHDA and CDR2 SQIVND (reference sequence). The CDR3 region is CASRDHDRGFAFF. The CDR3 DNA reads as TGTGCCAGTAGGGATCACGACAGGGGATTCGCTTTCTTT.

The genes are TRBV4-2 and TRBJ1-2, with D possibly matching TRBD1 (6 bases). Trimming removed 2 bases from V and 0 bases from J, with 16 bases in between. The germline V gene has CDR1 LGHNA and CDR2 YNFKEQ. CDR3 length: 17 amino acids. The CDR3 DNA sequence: TGTGCCAGCAGCCAAAACCGGTTACAGGGATCTAACTATGGCTACACCTTC. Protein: CASSQNRLQGSNYGYTF.

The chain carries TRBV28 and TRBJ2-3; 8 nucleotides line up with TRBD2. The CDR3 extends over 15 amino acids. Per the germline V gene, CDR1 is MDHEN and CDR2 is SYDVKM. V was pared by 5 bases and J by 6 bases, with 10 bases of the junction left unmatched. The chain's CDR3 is CASSRSGRVADTQYF. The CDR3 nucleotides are TGTGCCAGCAGTAGAAGCGGGAGAGTGGCGGATACGCAGTATTTT.

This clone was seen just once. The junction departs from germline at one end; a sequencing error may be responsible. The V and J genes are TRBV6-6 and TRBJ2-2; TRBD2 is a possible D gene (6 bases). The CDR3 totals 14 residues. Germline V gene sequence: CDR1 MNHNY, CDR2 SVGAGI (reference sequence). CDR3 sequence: CASSYRQPTGGLFF. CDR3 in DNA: TGTGCCAGCAGTTACCGACAGCCCACCGGGGGGCTGTTTTTT.

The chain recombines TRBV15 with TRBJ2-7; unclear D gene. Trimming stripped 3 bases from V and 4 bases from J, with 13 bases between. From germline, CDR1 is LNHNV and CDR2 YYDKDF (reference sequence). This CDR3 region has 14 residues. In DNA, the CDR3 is TGTGCCACCAGCAGTGACAAGGAACGATACGAGCAGTACTTC. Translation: CATSSDKERYEQYF.

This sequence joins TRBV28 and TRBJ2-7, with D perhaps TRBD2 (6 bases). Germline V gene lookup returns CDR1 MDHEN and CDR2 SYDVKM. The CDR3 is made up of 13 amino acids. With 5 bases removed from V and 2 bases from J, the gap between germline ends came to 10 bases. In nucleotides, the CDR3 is TGTGCCAGCAGTGCGCGACTAGCCTACGAGCAGTACTTC. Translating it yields CASSARLAYEQYF.

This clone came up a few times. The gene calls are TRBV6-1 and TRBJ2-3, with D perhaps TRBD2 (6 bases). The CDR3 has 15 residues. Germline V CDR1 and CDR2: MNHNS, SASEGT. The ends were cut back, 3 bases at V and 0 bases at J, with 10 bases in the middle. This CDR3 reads CASSEFSGSTDTQYF. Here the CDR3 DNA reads TGTGCCAGCAGTGAGTTCAGCGGGAGCACAGATACGCAGTATTTT.

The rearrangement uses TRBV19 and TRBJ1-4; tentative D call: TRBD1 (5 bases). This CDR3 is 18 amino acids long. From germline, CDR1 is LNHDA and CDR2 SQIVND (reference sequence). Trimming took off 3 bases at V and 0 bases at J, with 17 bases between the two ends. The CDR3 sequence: CASSMSPAGNPTNEKLFF. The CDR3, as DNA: TGTGCCAGTAGTATGAGCCCAGCAGGGAATCCAACTAATGAAAAACTGTTTTTT.

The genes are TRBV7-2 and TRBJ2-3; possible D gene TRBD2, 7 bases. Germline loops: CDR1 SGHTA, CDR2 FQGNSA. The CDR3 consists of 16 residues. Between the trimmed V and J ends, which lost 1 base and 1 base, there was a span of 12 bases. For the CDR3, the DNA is TGTGCCAGCAGCTTAGTCGGGGGGCAGGGCACAGATACGCAGTATTTT. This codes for CASSLVGGQGTDTQYF.

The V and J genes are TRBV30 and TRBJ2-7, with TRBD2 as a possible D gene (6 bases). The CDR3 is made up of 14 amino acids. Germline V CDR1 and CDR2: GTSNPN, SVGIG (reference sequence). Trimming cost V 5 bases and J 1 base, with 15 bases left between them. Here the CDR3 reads CAWQRDGGSYEQYF. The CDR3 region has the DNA TGTGCCTGGCAACGGGACGGGGGTTCCTACGAGCAGTACTTC. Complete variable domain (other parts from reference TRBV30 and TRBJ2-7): SQTIHQWPATLVQPVGSPLSLECTVEGTSNPNLYWYRQAAGRGLQLLFYSVGIGQISSEVPQNLSASRPQDRQFILSSKKLLLSDSGFYLCAWQRDGGSYEQYFGPGTRLTVT.

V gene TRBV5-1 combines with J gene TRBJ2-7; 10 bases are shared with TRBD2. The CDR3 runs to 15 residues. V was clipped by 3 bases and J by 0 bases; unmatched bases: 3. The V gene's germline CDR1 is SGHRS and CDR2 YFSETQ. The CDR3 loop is CASSSWTSGSYEQYF. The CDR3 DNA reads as TGCGCCAGCAGCTCCTGGACTAGCGGCTCCTACGAGCAGTACTTC.

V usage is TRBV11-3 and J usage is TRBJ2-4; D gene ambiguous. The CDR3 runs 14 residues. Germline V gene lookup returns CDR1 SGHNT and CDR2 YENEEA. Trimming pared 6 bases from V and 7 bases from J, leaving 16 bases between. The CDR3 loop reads CASSKSSVPNIQYF. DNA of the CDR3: TGTGCCAGCAGTAAAAGCTCGGTCCCCAACATTCAGTACTTC.

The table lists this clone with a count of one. The CDR3: CASSGQGTSGNTIYF. The DNA of the CDR3 is TGTGCCAGTAGTGGACAGGGTACCTCTGGAAACACCATATATTTT. The chain joins TRBV19 to TRBJ1-3, with 8 bases matching TRBD1. Germline lookup yields CDR1 LNHDA and CDR2 SQIVND (reference sequence). The CDR3 extends over 15 amino acids. Trimming at V came to 5 bases and at J to 0 bases, leaving 3 bases not matched to a gene. Full variable domain (outside the CDR3, taken from reference TRBV19 and TRBJ1-3): DGGITQSPKYLFRKEGQNVTLSCEQNLNHDAMYWYRQDPGQGLRLIYYSQIVNDFQKGDIAEGYSVSREKKESFPLTVTSAQKNPTAFYLCASSGQGTSGNTIYFGEGSWLTVV.

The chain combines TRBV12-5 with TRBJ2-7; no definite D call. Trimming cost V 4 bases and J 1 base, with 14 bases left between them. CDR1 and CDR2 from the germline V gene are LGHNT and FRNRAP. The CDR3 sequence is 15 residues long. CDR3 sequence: CASGSSHDGSYEQYF. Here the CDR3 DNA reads TGTGCTAGTGGTTCCAGTCACGACGGGTCCTACGAGCAGTACTTC.

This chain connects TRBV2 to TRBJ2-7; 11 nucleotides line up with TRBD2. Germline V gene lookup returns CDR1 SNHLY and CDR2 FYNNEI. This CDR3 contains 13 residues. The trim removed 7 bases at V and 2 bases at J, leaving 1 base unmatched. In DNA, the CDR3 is TGTGCCAGCAAGGGACTAGCGGCCTACGAGCAGTACTTC. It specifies CASKGLAAYEQYF.

The CDR3 here is CASSQAYSQTGELFF. The CDR3 coding sequence is TGCGCCAGCAGCCAAGCCTATAGCCAGACCGGGGAGCTGTTTTTT. V usage is TRBV4-3 and J usage is TRBJ2-2; D is ambiguous. The V end lost 1 base, the J end lost 5 bases, and 11 bases lay between the germline ends. Germline CDR1 reads LGHNA; CDR2 reads YSLEER. The CDR3 extends over 15 amino acids.